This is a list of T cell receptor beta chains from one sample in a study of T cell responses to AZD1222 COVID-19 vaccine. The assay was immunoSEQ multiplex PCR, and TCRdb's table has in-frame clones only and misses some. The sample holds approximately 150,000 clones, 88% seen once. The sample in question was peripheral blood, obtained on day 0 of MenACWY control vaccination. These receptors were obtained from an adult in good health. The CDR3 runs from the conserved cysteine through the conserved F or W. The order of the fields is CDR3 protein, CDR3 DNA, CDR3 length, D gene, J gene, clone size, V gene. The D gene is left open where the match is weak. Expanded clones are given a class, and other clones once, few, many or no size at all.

cdr3_aa: CASSSGLILYEQYF
cdr3_nt: TGTGCCAGCAGTTCTGGACTGATTCTTTACGAGCAGTACTTC
cdr3_length: 14
d_call: .
j_call: TRBJ2-7
clone_size: .
v_call: TRBV28

cdr3_aa: CASSVESDGIEYF
cdr3_nt: TGTGCCAGCAGCGTAGAGAGCGACGGAATAGAGTACTTC
cdr3_length: 13
d_call: .
j_call: TRBJ2-5
clone_size: few
v_call: TRBV9

cdr3_aa: CASSITGADGYTF
cdr3_nt: TGTGCCAGCAGTATCACAGGGGCGGATGGCTACACCTTC
cdr3_length: 13
d_call: TRBD1
j_call: TRBJ1-2
clone_size: .
v_call: TRBV28

cdr3_aa: CASSIDPGGEAFF
cdr3_nt: TGTGCCAGTAGTATAGACCCAGGGGGCGAAGCTTTCTTT
cdr3_length: 13
d_call: TRBD1
j_call: TRBJ1-1
clone_size: .
v_call: TRBV19

cdr3_aa: CASSLVGLAGVSSYNEQFF
cdr3_nt: TGCGCCAGCAGCTTGGTGGGACTAGCGGGGGTGTCCTCCTACAATGAGCAGTTCTTC
cdr3_length: 19
d_call: TRBD2
j_call: TRBJ2-1
clone_size: .
v_call: TRBV5-1

cdr3_aa: CASSLDYEQFF
cdr3_nt: TGTGCCAGCAGCTTAGACTATGAGCAGTTCTTC
cdr3_length: 11
d_call: .
j_call: TRBJ2-1
clone_size: .
v_call: TRBV7-2

cdr3_aa: CASSPPTAGNKDEQYF
cdr3_nt: TGTGCCAGCTCACCACCGACGGCGGGGAATAAGGACGAGCAGTACTTC
cdr3_length: 16
d_call: .
j_call: TRBJ2-7
clone_size: .
v_call: TRBV18

cdr3_aa: CASSLGTGNYGYTF
cdr3_nt: TGTGCCAGCAGCTTAGGGACAGGGAACTATGGCTACACCTTC
cdr3_length: 14
d_call: TRBD1
j_call: TRBJ1-2
clone_size: .
v_call: TRBV5-5

cdr3_aa: CASRSRGANYGYTF
cdr3_nt: TGTGCCAGTCGATCTCGGGGAGCCAACTATGGCTACACCTTC
cdr3_length: 14
d_call: .
j_call: TRBJ1-2
clone_size: .
v_call: TRBV19

cdr3_aa: CASSGQFLDYEQYF
cdr3_nt: TGTGCCAGCAGTGGACAGTTCCTTGACTACGAGCAGTACTTC
cdr3_length: 14
d_call: .
j_call: TRBJ2-7
clone_size: few
v_call: TRBV2

cdr3_aa: CASSPIAGGSYEQYF
cdr3_nt: TGTGCCAGCAGCCCGATAGCGGGAGGCTCCTACGAGCAGTACTTC
cdr3_length: 15
d_call: TRBD2
j_call: TRBJ2-7
clone_size: .
v_call: TRBV9

cdr3_aa: CASSPGLVDTGELFF
cdr3_nt: TGTGCCAGCAGCCCCGGACTAGTGGACACCGGGGAGCTGTTTTTT
cdr3_length: 15
d_call: TRBD2
j_call: TRBJ2-2
clone_size: .
v_call: TRBV28

cdr3_aa: CATSAGQIEKLFF
cdr3_nt: TGTGCCACCAGCGCCGGACAGATCGAAAAACTGTTTTTT
cdr3_length: 13
d_call: .
j_call: TRBJ1-4
clone_size: few
v_call: TRBV15